In its sample, the clone carrying this T cell receptor (beta chain) was seen many times. The antigen remains undetermined. TCRdb recomputed calls from the reads with MiXCR, one row per CDR3 protein. The sample has about 250,000 distinct CDR3 sequences, 12% seen once. The source of the sample is a study of T cell repertoires in cytomegalovirus infection. Study as a whole: Matching HLA type and CMV infection were both indicated by public TCR beta signatures.

This CDR3 contains 13 residues. The V gene's germline CDR1 is MDHEN and CDR2 SYDVKM. V lost 8 bases, J lost 0 bases, and 8 bases lay in between. Whole-study findings and limits: Based on cumulative public TCR beta family frequency, carriers of CMV plus the relevant HLA were identified. Dominating the ex vivo response were HLA-C-restricted CMV-specific TCR beta clonotypes.

This TCR was recovered from a human donor in good health (CMV status not recorded). Some clones in this sample may be carry-over from other donors' samples. The chain uses TRBV28 and TRBJ2-4; D call uncertain. The sample comprised PBMCs. Here the CDR3 DNA reads TGTGCCAGCTTGACCATAGCCAAAAACATTCAGTACTTC. Translated, it gives CASLTIAKNIQYF.